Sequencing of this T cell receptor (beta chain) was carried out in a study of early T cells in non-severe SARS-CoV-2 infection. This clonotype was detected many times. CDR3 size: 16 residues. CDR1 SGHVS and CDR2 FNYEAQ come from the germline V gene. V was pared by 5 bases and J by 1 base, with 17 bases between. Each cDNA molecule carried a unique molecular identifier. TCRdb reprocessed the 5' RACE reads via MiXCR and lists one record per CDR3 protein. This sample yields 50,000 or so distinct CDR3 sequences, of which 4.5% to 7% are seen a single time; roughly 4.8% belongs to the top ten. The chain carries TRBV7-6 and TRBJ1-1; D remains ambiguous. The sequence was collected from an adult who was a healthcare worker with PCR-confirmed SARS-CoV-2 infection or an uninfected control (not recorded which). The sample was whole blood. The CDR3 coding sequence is TGTGCCAGCAGCCCCGATTTGGACCGCCAGAACACTGAAGCTTTCTTT. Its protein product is CASSPDLDRQNTEAFF.